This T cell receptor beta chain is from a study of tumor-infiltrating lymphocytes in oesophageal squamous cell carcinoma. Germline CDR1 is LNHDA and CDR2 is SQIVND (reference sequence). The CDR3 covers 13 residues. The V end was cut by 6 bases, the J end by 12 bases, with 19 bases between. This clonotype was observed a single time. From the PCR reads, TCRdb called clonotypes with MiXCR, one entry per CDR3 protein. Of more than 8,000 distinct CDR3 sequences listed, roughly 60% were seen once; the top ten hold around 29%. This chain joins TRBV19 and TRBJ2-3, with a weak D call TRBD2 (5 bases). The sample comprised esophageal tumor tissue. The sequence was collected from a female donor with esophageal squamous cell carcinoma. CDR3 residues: CASSPDLNQPQYF. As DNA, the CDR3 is TGTGCCAGTAGCCCGGACTTGAACCAGCCCCAGTATTTT.